A single sample gave rise to the 8 T cell receptor beta chains below, sequenced in a study of CD8 T cells in Susac syndrome. RNA was extracted with the RNeasy kit, and a quantity of about 0.45 to 1 ug was reverse transcribed using random hexamers. Each CDR3 protein gets one entry after TCRdb re-called the immunoSEQ multiplex PCR reads with MiXCR. The sample lists about 140,000 distinct CDR3 sequences; roughly 95% were seen once. The specimen sequenced was CD4+ T cells from PBMCs. All receptors derive from a human donor with multiple sclerosis.

Regarding this clonotype: One end of the junction does not line up with germline, which may come from a read error. The V and J genes are TRBV13 and TRBJ1-3; D is possibly TRBD1 (6 bases). In germline, CDR1 is PRHDT, CDR2 FYEKMQ (reference sequence). This CDR3 is built from 17 residues. For the CDR3, the DNA is TGTGCCAGCAGCTATGGACAGTCCGTTGGCTCTCGAAACACCATATATTTT. Its translation: CASSYGQSVGSRNTIYF.

This chain uses TRBV15 with TRBJ2-3; 10 bases match TRBD2. Germline CDR1 is LNHNV and CDR2 is YYDKDF (reference sequence). The J segment lost 4 bases and the V segment lost 0 bases, leaving 10 bases of the junction unmatched. CDR3 size: 18 residues. This chain's CDR3 is CATSRDETLAGEADTQYF. CDR3 DNA sequence: TGTGCCACCAGCAGAGATGAAACCCTAGCGGGAGAGGCAGATACGCAGTATTTT.

This chain links TRBV28 with TRBJ2-1, with D unclear. The CDR3 runs to 13 residues. CDR1 is MDHEN, CDR2 SYDVKM, per germline. Trimming shortened V by 3 bases and J by 6 bases, and 9 bases separated the two germline ends. The CDR3 bases are TGTGCCAGCAGTTTGTCAGGAGTCAATGAGCAGTTCTTC. Amino acids: CASSLSGVNEQFF.

V is TRBV11-2 and J is TRBJ2-1; 8 bases map to TRBD1. From germline, CDR1 is SGHAT and CDR2 FQNNGV. With 2 bases clipped from V and 5 bases from J, the junction kept 8 bases outside the gene matches. This CDR3 region has 16 residues. The CDR3 region is CASSLRLQGGDNEQFF. The CDR3, as DNA: TGTGCCAGCAGCTTACGGTTACAGGGGGGAGACAATGAGCAGTTCTTC.

The rearrangement uses TRBV29-1 and TRBJ1-4; no definite D call. V dropped 2 bases and J dropped 2 bases, with 3 bases sitting between them. Looked up from germline, CDR1 is SQVTM and CDR2 is ANQGSEA. This CDR3 spans 12 amino acids. The CDR3 sequence is CSVEKTNEKLFF. As DNA, the CDR3 is TGCAGCGTTGAAAAGACTAATGAAAAACTGTTTTTT.

The rearrangement joins TRBV14 to TRBJ2-3; D gene ambiguous. This CDR3 has 12 amino acids. With 1 base removed from V and 7 bases from J, the gap between germline ends came to 6 bases. The germline CDR1 and CDR2 sequences are SGHDN and FVKESK. The CDR3 is CASSQGYYTQYF. DNA of the CDR3: TGTGCCAGCAGCCAAGGGTATTATACGCAGTATTTT.

The rearrangement uses TRBV20-1 and TRBJ1-4; D is unresolved. The CDR3 runs 14 residues. V was clipped by 6 bases and J by 0 bases, with 11 bases between them. CDR1 DFQATT and CDR2 SNEGSKA come from the germline V gene (reference sequence). The CDR3 sequence: CSAEYRATNEKLFF. The CDR3 coding sequence is TGCAGTGCAGAATACAGAGCAACTAATGAAAAACTGTTTTTT.

The chain joins TRBV7-2 to TRBJ1-6; possibly TRBD1 for D (6 bases). Trimming removed 5 bases at V and 7 bases at J, with 12 bases between. CDR1 and CDR2 from the germline V gene are SGHTA and FQGNSA. The CDR3 sequence is 14 residues long. The CDR3, as DNA: TGTGCCAGCAGCCCCCGGACAGAGAATTCACCCCTCCACTTT. Amino acid sequence: CASSPRTENSPLHF.